One sample yielded the 32 T cell receptor beta chains listed below, sequenced in a study of T cell changes during pregnancy in multiple sclerosis. Sequencing used immunoSEQ multiplex PCR; TCRdb keeps in-frame clones, though not all of them. The table includes fewer than 65,000 clones, about 91% detected once. This specimen was CD4+ T cells from peripheral blood mononuclear cells, taken in the first trimester of pregnancy. These receptors were obtained from a female donor with multiple sclerosis, enrolled in a pregnancy study.

The chain uses TRBV19 and TRBJ1-1, with 8 positions matching TRBD1. The CDR3 covers 14 residues. The junction had 4 bases not matched to a gene; V was cut back by 6 bases and J by 1 base. Germline V gene sequence: CDR1 LNHDA, CDR2 SQIVND (reference sequence). In nucleotides, the CDR3 is TGTGCCAGTAGCCACAGGGGGGCGAACACTGAAGCTTTCTTT. Residues: CASSHRGANTEAFF.

The chain has TRBV29-1 and TRBJ2-7, with TRBD2 matching 7 bases. CDR3 length: 13 residues. With 4 bases clipped from V and 5 bases from J, the junction kept 8 bases outside the gene matches. Germline values: CDR1 SQVTM, CDR2 ANQGSEA. The CDR3 nucleotides read TGCAGCGTTGGGGGGGGGACCACCAACGAGCAGTACTTC. Translated: CSVGGGTTNEQYF.

V usage is TRBV30 and J usage is TRBJ2-4; 10 nucleotides agree with TRBD1. This CDR3 contains 14 residues. Germline V CDR1 and CDR2: GTSNPN, SVGIG (reference sequence). The junction had 5 bases not matched to a gene; V was cut back by 0 bases and J by 9 bases. This CDR3 reads CAWSVGQGYGIQYF. CDR3 bases: TGTGCCTGGAGTGTGGGACAGGGGTACGGCATTCAGTACTTC.

The chain uses TRBV5-6 and TRBJ1-6; the match to TRBD1 covers 7 bases. Germline loops: CDR1 SGHDT, CDR2 YYEEEE. With 4 bases clipped from V and 7 bases from J, the junction kept 5 bases outside the gene matches. The CDR3 runs 14 residues. CDR3 sequence (DNA): TGTGCCAGCAGCCGACAGGGTGGCAATTCACCCCTCCACTTT. Protein sequence: CASSRQGGNSPLHF. Based on the CDR3 plus reference TRBV5-6 and TRBJ1-6, the full variable domain is DAGVTQSPTHLIKTRGQQVTLRCSPKSGHDTVSWYQQALGQGPQFIFQYYEEEERQRGNFPDRFSGHQFPNYSSELNVNALLLGDSALYLCASSRQGGNSPLHFGNGTRLTVT.

This clone was recorded a few times. The chain has TRBV30 and TRBJ1-1, with 7 bases matching TRBD1. V gave up 0 bases and J gave up 3 bases; unmatched junction bases: 10. Germline V gene lookup returns CDR1 GTSNPN and CDR2 SVGIG (reference sequence). The CDR3 is 16 amino acids. The CDR3 protein is CAWSVWGTGAYTEAFF. CDR3 DNA sequence: TGTGCCTGGAGTGTATGGGGAACAGGGGCTTACACTGAAGCTTTCTTT.

The gene calls are TRBV7-8 and TRBJ1-4; no clear D gene. The CDR3 is 15 residues long. Germline V lookup: CDR1 SGHVS, CDR2 FQNEAQ. V was shortened by 2 bases and J by 7 bases, with 14 bases between the two germline ends. CDR3 coding DNA: TGTGCCAGCAGCTTAAGACTGGGTATGGGTGAAAAACTGTTTTTT. This codes for CASSLRLGMGEKLFF.

V is TRBV7-3 and J is TRBJ1-1; no reliable D call. The CDR3 spans 13 residues. The V end was cut by 5 bases, the J end by 9 bases, with 16 bases between. CDR1 is SGHTA and CDR2 is FQGTGA in the germline V gene. The CDR3 DNA reads TGTGCCAGCAGCCAACGGATACGGGATCAAGCTTTCTTT. As protein: CASSQRIRDQAFF.

The chain uses TRBV10-3 and TRBJ2-5, with 10 bases matching TRBD2. The CDR3 runs 17 residues. CDR1 and CDR2 from the germline V gene are ENHRY and SYGVKD. V was clipped by 0 bases and J by 7 bases; unmatched bases: 11. The CDR3: CAISESRLAGDDGTQYF. The CDR3, as DNA: TGTGCCATCAGTGAGTCTCGCCTAGCGGGGGATGACGGGACCCAGTACTTC.

This chain joins TRBV29-1 and TRBJ1-6; 8 positions match TRBD1. The CDR3 runs 13 residues. Unmatched junction bases numbered 8, after V lost 8 bases and J lost 8 bases. CDR1 and CDR2 from the germline V gene are SQVTM and ANQGSEA. The CDR3, as DNA: TGCAGCATGAGGACAGGGAGAGATTCACCCCTCCACTTT. The encoded protein is CSMRTGRDSPLHF. Looking up the rest from reference TRBV29-1 and TRBJ1-6 gives the full variable domain: SAVISQKPSRDICQRGTSLTIQCQVDSQVTMMFWYRQQPGQSLTLIATANQGSEATYESGFVIDKFPISRPNLTFSTLTVSNMSPEDSSIYLCSMRTGRDSPLHFGNGTRLTVT.

CDR3 DNA sequence: TGTGCCAGCTCCCGACAGGGCGATAATTCACCCCTCCACTTT. Amino acid sequence: CASSRQGDNSPLHF. V is TRBV18 and J is TRBJ1-6; 7 bases map to TRBD1. The V segment lost 6 bases and the J segment 5 bases; nucleotides outside the gene matches: 4. Germline assignment: CDR1 KGHSH and CDR2 LQKENI. The CDR3 contains 14 residues.

The chain carries TRBV2 and TRBJ2-3, with D hard to call. Trimming pared 3 bases from V and 3 bases from J, leaving 7 bases between. CDR1 SNHLY and CDR2 FYNNEI come from the germline V gene. This CDR3 has 13 amino acids. This CDR3 reads CASSEGTTDTQYF. The CDR3 bases are TGTGCCAGCAGTGAGGGCACGACAGATACGCAGTATTTT. Combining the CDR3 with reference TRBV2 and TRBJ2-3 gives the whole variable domain EPEVTQTPSHQVTQMGQEVILRCVPISNHLYFYWYRQILGQKVEFLVSFYNNEISEKSEIFDDQFSVERPDGSNFTLKIRSTKLEDSAMYFCASSEGTTDTQYFGPGTRLTVL.

This clone was picked up a small number of times. This chain connects TRBV10-3 to TRBJ1-1; weak D call: TRBD1 (6 bases). V lost 3 bases and J lost 6, with 11 bases in between. Germline lookup yields CDR1 ENHRY and CDR2 SYGVKD. This CDR3 spans 13 amino acids. The CDR3 sequence is CAISDSQGPEAFF. CDR3 nucleotide sequence: TGTGCCATCAGTGATTCACAGGGCCCTGAAGCTTTCTTT.

V gene TRBV7-2 combines with J gene TRBJ2-7; 7 nucleotides align to TRBD1. Germline CDR1 is SGHTA and CDR2 is FQGNSA. The J segment lost 4 bases and the V segment lost 5 bases, leaving 8 bases of the junction unmatched. The CDR3 loop spans 14 amino acids. CDR3 DNA sequence: TGTGCCAGCAGCCCGGGGACAGCTCGGTACGAGCAGTACTTC. This codes for CASSPGTARYEQYF.

The genes are TRBV18 and TRBJ2-5; D unclear. Germline V lookup: CDR1 KGHSH, CDR2 LQKENI. This CDR3 has 14 amino acids. Trimming pared 5 bases from V and 1 base from J, leaving 11 bases between. The CDR3: CASSDSNLQETQYF. The CDR3 DNA reads TGTGCCAGCTCAGACTCGAATCTCCAAGAGACCCAGTACTTC.

A single count supports this clone. The chain joins TRBV9 to TRBJ2-5, with 14 positions matching TRBD2. Germline lookup yields CDR1 SGDLS and CDR2 YYNGEE. This CDR3 comprises 16 residues. V shed 6 bases, J shed 3 bases, and the junction held 7 bases outside the gene matches. CDR3 sequence reads: CASTRLAGGPEETQYF. Written as DNA, the CDR3 is TGTGCCAGCACCCGACTAGCGGGGGGGCCAGAAGAGACCCAGTACTTC.

V is TRBV20-1 and J is TRBJ1-1; D ambiguous. V gave up 0 bases and J gave up 7 bases, with 6 bases separating them. This CDR3 is built from 11 residues. Per the germline V gene, CDR1 is DFQATT and CDR2 is SNEGSKA (reference sequence). CDR3 in DNA: TGCAGTGCTAGAGATTACAGTGAAGCTTTCTTT. Amino acid sequence: CSARDYSEAFF.

The chain uses TRBV4-1 and TRBJ1-1; 8 bases align to TRBD1. This CDR3 comprises 15 residues. V lost 5 bases and J lost 4; bases outside the gene matches: 9. Germline CDR1 MGHRA, CDR2 YSYEKL. The CDR3 nucleotides are TGCGCCAGCAGCTGGACAGGGAGAGGTTCCACTGAAGCTTTCTTT. This sequence encodes CASSWTGRGSTEAFF.

The chain has TRBV5-8 and TRBJ1-1, with 7 bases that match TRBD1. V lost 0 bases and J lost 1; bases outside the gene matches: 3. The CDR3 totals 15 residues. Germline CDR1 and CDR2: SGHTS and YDEGEE. CDR3 region: CASSLGDRANTEAFF. In nucleotides, the CDR3 is TGTGCCAGCAGCTTGGGGGACAGAGCGAACACTGAAGCTTTCTTT.

This chain connects TRBV7-2 to TRBJ2-4; 9 positions match TRBD2. The CDR3 has 15 amino acids. Germline trimming cut 3 bases from V and 3 bases from J; bases unmatched to any gene: 3. Germline V gene lookup returns CDR1 SGHTA and CDR2 FQGNSA. The CDR3 DNA reads TGTGCCAGCAGCTTCGCGGGGGGGGGCAAAAACATTCAGTACTTC. This encodes CASSFAGGGKNIQYF.

This clone was detected only once. V usage is TRBV7-2 and J usage is TRBJ1-2, with D perhaps TRBD1 (6 bases). CDR1 is SGHTA, CDR2 FQGNSA, per germline. Trimming removed 3 bases from V and 2 bases from J, with 10 bases in between. The CDR3 sequence is 14 residues long. CDR3 bases: TGTGCCAGCAGCTTGGACAGCCTCAACTATGGCTACACCTTC. It translates to CASSLDSLNYGYTF. The variable domain in full, with the rest retrieved from reference TRBV7-2 and TRBJ1-2, is GAGVSQSPSNKVTEKGKDVELRCDPISGHTALYWYRQSLGQGLEFLIYFQGNSAPDKSGLPSDRFSAERTGGSVSTLTIQRTQQEDSAVYLCASSLDSLNYGYTFGSGTRLTVV.

This chain joins TRBV7-2 and TRBJ1-2; tentatively, D is TRBD1 (5 bases). Per the germline V gene, CDR1 is SGHTA and CDR2 is FQGNSA. The CDR3 extends over 13 amino acids. Trimming took 1 base from V and 8 from J, leaving 11 bases between them. The CDR3 bases are TGTGCCAGCAGCTTAGAAGGGGTGCGGGGCTACACCTTC. It encodes CASSLEGVRGYTF.

The chain carries TRBV9 and TRBJ2-7; weak D call: TRBD2 (6 bases). The CDR3 is 15 amino acids. The V gene lost 0 bases and the J gene lost 6 bases, with 16 bases spanning the gap. Germline V gives CDR1 SGDLS, CDR2 YYNGEE. For the CDR3, the DNA is TGTGCCAGCAGCGTAGTATCCGGGACTGGGGCCGAGCAGTACTTC. Translation: CASSVVSGTGAEQYF.

This sequence joins TRBV29-1 and TRBJ2-5; 8 bases are a match to TRBD1. J lost 1 base, V lost 4 bases, and 11 bases had no gene match. Germline-derived CDR1 and CDR2 are SQVTM and ANQGSEA. The CDR3 is made up of 16 amino acids. The DNA of the CDR3 is TGCAGCGTTGCATCGGTGTTACAGGGGGTCCAAGAGACCCAGTACTTC. Protein: CSVASVLQGVQETQYF.

The chain couples TRBV4-1 to TRBJ1-4, with D unresolved. From germline, CDR1 is MGHRA and CDR2 YSYEKL. The CDR3 consists of 16 residues. V lost 6 bases, J lost 4 bases, and 18 bases lay in between. The chain's CDR3 is CASSSPAGMGNEKLFF. DNA of the CDR3: TGCGCCAGCAGTTCACCAGCCGGGATGGGTAATGAAAAACTGTTTTTT.

This clone showed up just a few times. The chain joins TRBV14 to TRBJ1-3; tentatively, D is TRBD1 (6 bases). Trimming stripped 7 bases from V and 7 bases from J, with 14 bases between. Germline V gene data show CDR1 as SGHDN and CDR2 as FVKESK. The CDR3 totals 13 residues. The CDR3 coding sequence is TGTGCCAGCAATACAGGGCCGGGGAACACCATATATTTT. Translated: CASNTGPGNTIYF.

This chain uses TRBV20-1 with TRBJ2-1; D may be TRBD1 (6 bases). The CDR3 sequence is 11 residues long. The germline V and J ends were trimmed by 5 bases and 7 bases, with 9 bases remaining between them. Per germline, CDR1 DFQATT and CDR2 SNEGSKA (reference sequence). The CDR3 loop is CSAQGLNEQFF. DNA for the CDR3: TGCAGTGCTCAGGGGTTGAATGAGCAGTTCTTC.

V is TRBV6-5 and J is TRBJ1-4; no clear D gene. Germline-derived CDR1 and CDR2 are MNHEY and SVGAGI. The CDR3 is made up of 12 amino acids. Trimming pared 0 bases from V and 7 bases from J, leaving 3 bases between. CDR3 DNA: TGTGCCAGCAGTTACTCGCGTGAAAAACTGTTTTTT. It codes for CASSYSREKLFF.

The chain links TRBV5-6 to TRBJ1-5; no clear D. This CDR3 has 18 residues. Trimming cost V 6 bases and J 1 base, with 23 bases left between them. Germline CDR1 reads SGHDT; CDR2 reads YYEEEE. The CDR3 sequence is CASTPLRASRPSNQPQHF. The CDR3 DNA is TGTGCCAGCACCCCCTTGAGGGCTAGTCGTCCGAGCAATCAGCCCCAGCATTTT.

This chain joins TRBV6-5 and TRBJ2-7, with 12 bases identical to TRBD2. Trimming removed 0 bases from V and 3 bases from J; junction bases left unmatched: 3. The CDR3 is 16 residues long. CDR1 is MNHEY, CDR2 SVGAGI, per germline. CDR3 nucleotide sequence: TGTGCCAGCAGTTACTCGGTGACTAGCGGGGGCTACGAGCAGTACTTC. It specifies CASSYSVTSGGYEQYF.

This clone occurred a few times. The chain links TRBV5-4 to TRBJ1-1; 9 bases match TRBD1. The CDR3 is made up of 15 amino acids. In germline, CDR1 is SGHNT, CDR2 YYREEE (reference sequence). V dropped 4 bases and J dropped 5; count of bases not matched to a gene: 9. This CDR3 reads CASSARDRAGTEAFF. The DNA of the CDR3 is TGTGCCAGCAGCGCCCGGGACAGGGCTGGTACTGAAGCTTTCTTT.

V gene TRBV4-3 combines with J gene TRBJ2-7; the match to TRBD1 covers 7 bases. The CDR3 spans 19 residues. CDR1 is LGHNA, CDR2 YSLEER, per germline. The trim removed 0 bases at V and 3 bases at J, leaving 17 bases unmatched. DNA for the CDR3: TGCGCCAGCAGCCAAGATCTAAGGATGGTCGGACAGGTCAGCTACGAGCAGTACTTC. This translates into CASSQDLRMVGQVSYEQYF.

The gene calls are TRBV7-2 and TRBJ2-7; D is ambiguous. CDR1 and CDR2 from the germline V gene are SGHTA and FQGNSA. The CDR3 covers 16 residues. V lost 1 base and J 0 bases, leaving 13 bases between the germline ends. DNA of the CDR3: TGTGCCAGCAGCTTAGGGGCAATACCAATCTCCTACGAGCAGTACTTC. This encodes CASSLGAIPISYEQYF.